This record concerns one T cell receptor (beta chain) sequence. This record belongs to a study of control samples from healthy donors and cancer patients. Sequencing was performed with immunoSEQ multiplex PCR; in TCRdb, only in-frame clones are kept and a portion is missing. The table includes approximately 9,100 clones, 90% to 95% detected once. This clonotype was sampled from a man aged 55-75 years with colorectal cancer. The sequencing sample was made of PBMCs.

The CDR3 coding sequence is TGTGCCAGCAGTGAATCAACCGAGTACGATACGCAGTATTTT. It yields the protein CASSESTEYDTQYF. The rearrangement joins TRBV6-1 to TRBJ2-3; D is unresolved. Germline CDR1 MNHNS, CDR2 SASEGT. This CDR3 is built from 14 residues. Trimming left V 2 bases short and J 6 bases short, with 12 bases between.